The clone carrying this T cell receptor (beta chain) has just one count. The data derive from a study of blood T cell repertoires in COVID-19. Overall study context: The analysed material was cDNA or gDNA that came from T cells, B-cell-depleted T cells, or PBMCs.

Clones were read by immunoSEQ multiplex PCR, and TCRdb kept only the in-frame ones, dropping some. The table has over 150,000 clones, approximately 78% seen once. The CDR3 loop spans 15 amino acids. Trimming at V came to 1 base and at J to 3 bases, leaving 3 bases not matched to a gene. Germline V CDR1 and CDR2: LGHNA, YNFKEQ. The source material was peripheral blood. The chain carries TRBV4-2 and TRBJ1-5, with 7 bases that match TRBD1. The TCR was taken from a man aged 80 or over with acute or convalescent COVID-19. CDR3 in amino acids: CASSQADRDNQPQHF. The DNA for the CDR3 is TGTGCCAGCAGCCAAGCTGACAGGGACAATCAGCCCCAGCATTTT.